The rows below give T cell receptor beta chains drawn from one sample of a study of blood T cell repertoires in COVID-19. Clones were sequenced by immunoSEQ multiplex PCR, and TCRdb holds only the in-frame ones, with some missing. The sample carries more than 150,000 clones, roughly 94% recorded once. The specimen was peripheral blood. The receptors were gathered from a man younger than 40 with COVID-19, enrolled during active disease. CDR3s include the opening cysteine and the closing phenylalanine or tryptophan. A D gene is named only where the DNA matches it firmly. The size of a clone is reported for some rows only, either as once, few or many, or as a class for expanded clones.

d_gene	abundance	j_gene	v_gene	CDR3nt	CDR3aa
.	once	TRBJ2-7	TRBV30	TGTGCCTGGAGTGTACCGGGATACGAGCAGTACTTC	CAWSVPGYEQYF
.	.	TRBJ2-3	TRBV24-1	TGTGCCACCAGTCCGTCTTTCGGGTTCGGCGATACGCAGTATTTT	CATSPSFGFGDTQYF
.	.	TRBJ1-5	TRBV30	TGTGCCTGGAGTCCCGGGTCTAGCAATCAGCCCCAGCATTTT	CAWSPGSSNQPQHF
TRBD2	.	TRBJ2-5	TRBV6-5	TGTGCCAGCACCTTCAGCGGGGAAAGGGAGACCCAGTACTTC	CASTFSGERETQYF
.	.	TRBJ1-1	TRBV29-1	TGCAGCGTTGAGGCCCGGGCCAGCGGGTCTGAAGCTTTCTTT	CSVEARASGSEAFF
TRBD1	.	TRBJ1-5	TRBV19	TGTGCCAGTAGCGGACAGGGGGATCAGCCCCAGCATTTT	CASSGQGDQPQHF
TRBD2	.	TRBJ2-5	TRBV3-1/TRBV3-2	TGTGCCAGCAGCCAAGATTGGGGGGGGGAAGAGACCCAGTACTTC	CASSQDWGGEETQYF
TRBD2	.	TRBJ2-1	TRBV19	TGTGCCAGTAGCCCTAGCGGGTCCCTCAATGAGCAGTTCTTC	CASSPSGSLNEQFF
TRBD1	once	TRBJ1-2	TRBV2	TGTGCCAGCAGGGGACAGGTCCGCGACTATGGCTACACCTTC	CASRGQVRDYGYTF
TRBD1	once	TRBJ1-6	TRBV6-5	TGTGCCAGCAAGCCCGGGACAGAAAATTCACCCCTCCACTTT	CASKPGTENSPLHF
.	.	TRBJ1-2	TRBV12-3/TRBV12-4	TGTGCCAGCAGTTTACGGGGTATTGGCGGCTACACCTTC	CASSLRGIGGYTF
.	.	TRBJ1-1	TRBV7-9	TGTGCCAGCAGCGCTAACGGACAGAACACTGAAGCTTTCTTT	CASSANGQNTEAFF
.	.	TRBJ1-5	TRBV4-1	TGCGCCAGCAGCCAAGATTGGACAACTAATCAGCCCCAGCATTTT	CASSQDWTTNQPQHF
.	.	TRBJ2-3	TRBV3-1/TRBV3-2	TGTGCCAGCAGCCAAGATTTTGGGGGGGCCAATGGAGATACGCAGTATTTT	CASSQDFGGANGDTQYF
TRBD2	.	TRBJ2-3	TRBV18	TGTGCCAGCTCACCCCTAGCGGGGGGCCTCTCGGATACGCAGTATTTT	CASSPLAGGLSDTQYF
.	.	TRBJ1-2	TRBV14	TGTGCCAGCAGCCTTCGGGGGGGCAACTATGGCTACACCTTC	CASSLRGGNYGYTF
.	.	TRBJ2-1	TRBV21-1	TGTGCCAGCAGATTGGACAGGGGAAGGGATGAGCAGTTCTTC	CASRLDRGRDEQFF